This is a list of T cell receptor beta chains from one sample in a study of CD8+CD57+ T cells in acquired aplastic anemia. TCRdb redid the calling of the reads with MiXCR, one entry per CDR3 protein. The top ten hold 0.82% of the sample, which has around 500,000 distinct CDR3 sequences, 25% to 40% seen once. Material: sorted CD4+, CD8+, or CD8+CD57+ T cells (not recorded which) from PBMCs. Source of these receptors: a human donor with aplastic anemia. CDR3s include the opening cysteine and the closing phenylalanine or tryptophan. The D gene is left open where the match is weak. Not all rows give a size; the values are once, few, many and, for expanded clones, a class.

V	D	J	size	DNA	CDR3
TRBV24-1	.	TRBJ1-6	.	TGTGCCACCAGTCACTGGGGCATCCTCCTCCACTTT	CATSHWGILLHF
TRBV2	TRBD1	TRBJ1-4	many	TGTGCCAGCAGGACAGGGGAAGGGTCTGGACTGTTTTTT	CASRTGEGSGLFF
TRBV25-1	TRBD2	TRBJ2-7	.	TGTGCCAGCAGTGATCTAGCGGGATCCGAGCAGTACTTC	CASSDLAGSEQYF
TRBV6-5	.	TRBJ1-6	few	TGTGCCAGCAGTTACCCCGAAGGTAGATCACCCCTCCACTTT	CASSYPEGRSPLHF
TRBV4-2	TRBD1	TRBJ2-3	few	TGTGCCAGCAGTTCACGAGCCGGGACAGGGAGGGCAGATACGCAGTATTTT	CASSSRAGTGRADTQYF
TRBV19	.	TRBJ1-5	many	TGTGCCAGTACCTTTAACAGGGCGGATCAGCCCCAGCATTTT	CASTFNRADQPQHF
TRBV5-1	.	TRBJ1-5	many	TGCGCCAGCAGCTTCTACGGTTTTCCGCCCCAGCATTTT	CASSFYGFPPQHF
TRBV11-2	.	TRBJ1-3	few	TGTGCCAGCAGCTTAGTGACCGCCAACTCTGGAAACACCATATATTTT	CASSLVTANSGNTIYF
TRBV9	.	TRBJ2-5	many	TGTGCCAGCAGCCCCCCAAGTCCAGAGACCCAGTACTTC	CASSPPSPETQYF
TRBV2	.	TRBJ2-1	once	TGTGCCAGCAGTGAAGGGCTAGTATCTACCTACAATGAGCAGTTCTTC	CASSEGLVSTYNEQFF
TRBV11-2	TRBD2	TRBJ2-7	few	TGTGCCAGCAGCTTAGAGAGGTACGGGACTAGCGGGAGGTTCTACGAGCAGTACTTC	CASSLERYGTSGRFYEQYF
TRBV6-1	TRBD1	TRBJ1-6	many	TGTGCCAGCACCGGGACAGGAACAGATTCACCCCTCCACTTT	CASTGTGTDSPLHF
TRBV19	TRBD1	TRBJ1-2	.	TGTGCCAGTAGTATCGACGGACAGGGGAACTATGGCTACACCTTC	CASSIDGQGNYGYTF
TRBV2	.	TRBJ1-2	many	.	CASILERGSNYGYTF
TRBV25-1	TRBD2	TRBJ2-2	many	TGTGCCAGCAGCGTACTAGCGGGAGGGACGGGCGGGGAGCTGTTTTTT	CASSVLAGGTGGELFF
TRBV2	.	TRBJ1-5	many	TGTGCCAGCAGTGGGGGGGGGCGGCAGCCCCAGCATTTT	CASSGGGRQPQHF
TRBV24-1	TRBD1	TRBJ1-5	.	TGTGCCACCAGTGATCCCAGACAGGGTAGCAATCAGCCCCAGCATTTT	CATSDPRQGSNQPQHF
TRBV10-2	.	TRBJ1-5	.	TGCGCCATCGCCGATTACCCCCAGCATTTT	CAIADYPQHF
TRBV6-1	.	TRBJ1-1	.	TGTGCCAGCAAGGGTGGAGGAGAAGCTTTCTTT	CASKGGGEAFF
TRBV24-1	.	TRBJ1-2	.	TGTGCCACCAGTGACCTAAATGGCTACACCTTC	CATSDLNGYTF
TRBV7-2	.	TRBJ2-1	.	TGTGCCAGCACCCTTCGTCGGGAGCAGTTCTTC	CASTLRREQFF
TRBV11-2	TRBD1	TRBJ2-7	.	TGTGCCAGCAGTACAGAAGGCGTGGGACAGGGAACCTACGAGCAGTACTTC	CASSTEGVGQGTYEQYF
TRBV2	.	TRBJ2-1	.	TGTGCCAGCATTTCAGGAGTATACAATGAGCAGTTCTTC	CASISGVYNEQFF
TRBV9	TRBD1	TRBJ1-2	.	TGTGCCAGCCCCCGGACAGGTGGCTACACCTTC	CASPRTGGYTF
TRBV7-9	TRBD1	TRBJ1-1	.	TGTGCCAGCAGCCCCAGGGACAGGGAGGACACTGAAGCTTTCTTT	CASSPRDREDTEAFF
TRBV7-3	.	TRBJ2-1	few	TGTGCCAGCAGCGCCTACGAGGACGATGAGCAGTTCTTC	CASSAYEDDEQFF
TRBV20-1	.	TRBJ1-5	.	TGCAGTGCTAGGGACGGTGACTATAGCAATCAGCCCCAGCATTTT	CSARDGDYSNQPQHF
TRBV6-2/TRBV6-3	.	TRBJ1-1	few	TGTGCCAGCAGTTACTTCGGGCGGCCTATGAACACTGAAGCTTTCTTT	CASSYFGRPMNTEAFF
TRBV10-3	.	TRBJ1-6	few	TGTGCCAGCAGTGATCTGGGGGGGAATTCACCCCTCCACTTT	CASSDLGGNSPLHF
TRBV30	.	TRBJ1-5	few	TGTGCCTGGAGTGTATTAGGGGCATCGGTGAGCAATCAGCCCCAGCATTTT	CAWSVLGASVSNQPQHF
TRBV19	.	TRBJ2-1	.	TGTGCCAGTAGAATATATGAGGGTAACAATGAGCAGTTCTTC	CASRIYEGNNEQFF
TRBV25-1	.	TRBJ2-3	many	TGTGCCAGCAGTGAGAGTCCCGCAGATACGCAGTATTTT	CASSESPADTQYF
TRBV2	.	TRBJ1-1	few	TGTGCCAGCAACCCCAGGGTAGCAGGCACTGAAGCTTTCTTT	CASNPRVAGTEAFF
TRBV6-1	.	TRBJ1-1	few	TGTGCCAGCAGTAATTCATGGAACACTGAAGCTTTCTTT	CASSNSWNTEAFF
TRBV6-1	.	TRBJ1-2	.	TGTGCCAGCACCGTCTTACAAGTCCCCAGGGGCTACACCTTC	CASTVLQVPRGYTF